These T cell receptor beta chains were read from a single sample in a study of metastatic and nonmetastatic thyroid tumors. MiXCR was used by TCRdb to re-call the PCR reads. The sample lists about 35,000 clones, approximately 30% occurring once. Sequences were obtained from blood. These receptors were collected from a female donor with papillary thyroid cancer or a benign thyroid nodule (not recorded which). Some clones in this sample may be carry-over from other donors' samples. Both conserved end residues are part of each CDR3. Each record gives: V gene, CDR3 protein.

>TRBV6-4
CASSGGLDTGELFF
>TRBV7-3
CASSLVSRNEQFF
>TRBV9
CARSVSGANVLTF
>TRBV6-2/TRBV6-3
CASRGLGNYNEQFF
>TRBV27
CATKGLAGVQGEQYF
>TRBV7-3
CASSPPGAENTEAFF
>TRBV7-9
CASRGGMNTEAFF
>TRBV5-1
CASSGGHGANQPQHF
>TRBV9
CASSVVVGGVSYNEQFF
>TRBV30
CAWSVGRGSEAFF
>TRBV6-2/TRBV6-3
CASTPVGQGAFYGYTF
>TRBV11-2
CASTSEGNKLFF
>TRBV5-1
CASSLTRDGHEQFF
>TRBV9
CASSAETGGNEKLFF
>TRBV11-2
CASSSPRQVPSYEQYF
>TRBV25-1
CASREGLCGYTF
>TRBV19
CASSVVGGSYEQYF
>TRBV12-3/TRBV12-4
CASSRTSGRHNEQFF
>TRBV4-1
CASSQVPYEQYF
>TRBV28
CASSRGLAGQYEQYF
>TRBV7-9
CASIPQCFYEQYF
>TRBV20-1
CSAQVLAGDTGELFF
>TRBV30
CAWSEVSNEQFF
>TRBV6-1
CATLSGETQYF
>TRBV5-1
CASSLDLRAHGYTF
>TRBV18
CASSPDETEAFF
>TRBV20-1
CSARDLAGHYEQYF
>TRBV20-1
CSAFKGQGGYEQYF
>TRBV6-1
CARRIGRERGNYEQYF
>TRBV30
CAWSDRGSQPQHF
>TRBV28
CASSEPANYGYTF
>TRBV30
CAWSVGTGFMNTEAFF
>TRBV20-1
CSAPPGRPRGNYGYTF
>TRBV5-1
CASSLNPGSTGELFF
>TRBV11-1
CASSLAEVLNTGELFF
>TRBV5-1
CASSLEVGTEAFF
>TRBV6-5
CASSYSRGMGFTDTQYF
>TRBV5-5
CASSLGDRGRGELFF
>TRBV7-9
CASSLARRVAEETQYF
>TRBV9
CASSARREGIYEQYF
>TRBV11-2
CASSLDSAGVYNEQFF
>TRBV14
CASSTRDRTKSGANVLTF
>TRBV11-2
CASGLGTANTGELFF
>TRBV20-1
CSARDVGGEGNQPQHF
>TRBV6-4
CASSGQAGAPNEQFF
>TRBV4-2
CASSQDLVSSGGAGETQYF